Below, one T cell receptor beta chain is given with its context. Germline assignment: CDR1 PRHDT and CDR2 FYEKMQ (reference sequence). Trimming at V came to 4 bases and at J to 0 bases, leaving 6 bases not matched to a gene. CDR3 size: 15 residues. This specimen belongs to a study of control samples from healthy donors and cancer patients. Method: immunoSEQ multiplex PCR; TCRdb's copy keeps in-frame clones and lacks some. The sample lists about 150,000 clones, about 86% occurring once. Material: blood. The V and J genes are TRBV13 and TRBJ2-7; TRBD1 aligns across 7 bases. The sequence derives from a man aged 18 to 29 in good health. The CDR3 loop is CASSSPGQSSYEQYF. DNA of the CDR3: TGTGCCAGCAGCTCGCCGGGACAGAGCTCCTACGAGCAGTACTTC.